This is a list of T cell receptor beta chains from one sample in a study of blood T cell repertoires in COVID-19. Profiled with immunoSEQ multiplex PCR; TCRdb holds only in-frame clones, not every one. This sample carries about 530,000 clones, approximately 91% of them seen once, and the ten largest clones take less than 9.5%. The sequenced material came from peripheral blood. The receptors originated from a woman between 50 and 59 years old with COVID-19, enrolled during active disease. Both conserved end residues are part of each CDR3. The D gene is left open where the match is weak. Clone size is not always given. Where it is, it says once, few, many or a class for expanded clones.

CDR3nt: TGTGCCAGCAGCTTGGGGGCTACTTACACTGAAGCTTTCTTT
CDR3aa: CASSLGATYTEAFF
j_gene: TRBJ1-1
v_gene: TRBV2
abundance: .
d_gene: .

CDR3nt: TGTGCCAGTAGCTCCTTAAGAGCCCTATTCCCAGCTTTCTTT
CDR3aa: CASSSLRALFPAFF
j_gene: TRBJ1-1
v_gene: TRBV19
abundance: once
d_gene: .

CDR3nt: TGTGCCAGCAGCGAAAGGGGGACAGGGGGCGCGTATGGCTACACCTTC
CDR3aa: CASSERGTGGAYGYTF
j_gene: TRBJ1-2
v_gene: TRBV3-1/TRBV3-2
abundance: .
d_gene: TRBD1

CDR3nt: TGTGCCAGTAGTAGTGGACAGGGCGGGAATCAGCCCCAGCATTTT
CDR3aa: CASSSGQGGNQPQHF
j_gene: TRBJ1-5
v_gene: TRBV19
abundance: .
d_gene: TRBD1

CDR3nt: TGTGCCAGCCGGGACAACAATTCACCCCTCCACTTT
CDR3aa: CASRDNNSPLHF
j_gene: TRBJ1-6
v_gene: TRBV28
abundance: .
d_gene: .

CDR3nt: TGTGCCAGCAGTTTCACTTCCGAGCAGTACTTC
CDR3aa: CASSFTSEQYF
j_gene: TRBJ2-7
v_gene: TRBV28
abundance: .
d_gene: .

CDR3nt: TGTGCCAGCAGCGGATCGGACAGGGCGAACACCGGGGAGCTGTTTTTT
CDR3aa: CASSGSDRANTGELFF
j_gene: TRBJ2-2
v_gene: TRBV9
abundance: .
d_gene: TRBD1

CDR3nt: TGTGCCAGCAGCTACAGTGACCGGTACGAGCAGTACTTC
CDR3aa: CASSYSDRYEQYF
j_gene: TRBJ2-7
v_gene: TRBV11-2
abundance: .
d_gene: .

CDR3nt: TGTGCCAGCAGCCGTCTTGGGGGGTACTACAATGAGCAGTTCTTC
CDR3aa: CASSRLGGYYNEQFF
j_gene: TRBJ2-1
v_gene: TRBV6-5
abundance: .
d_gene: .

CDR3nt: TGTGCCAGCAGTGACCTTTGGAGGGTCGGCTACACCTTC
CDR3aa: CASSDLWRVGYTF
j_gene: TRBJ1-2
v_gene: TRBV2
abundance: .
d_gene: .

CDR3nt: TGTGCCTGGAGTGGGGAACACAGGGGAATGGAGCCCCAGCATTTT
CDR3aa: CAWSGEHRGMEPQHF
j_gene: TRBJ1-5
v_gene: TRBV30
abundance: .
d_gene: TRBD1

CDR3nt: TGCGCCAGCAGTGGAAGGTCGGCAGGGTACGAGCAGTACTTC
CDR3aa: CASSGRSAGYEQYF
j_gene: TRBJ2-7
v_gene: TRBV5-1
abundance: .
d_gene: .

CDR3nt: TGTGCCAGCAGTTTAGGAGGGTATGAGACTGAAGCTTTCTTT
CDR3aa: CASSLGGYETEAFF
j_gene: TRBJ1-1
v_gene: TRBV28
abundance: .
d_gene: .

CDR3nt: TGTGCCAGTAGTATAGGCAGCACCGGGGAGCTGTTTTTT
CDR3aa: CASSIGSTGELFF
j_gene: TRBJ2-2
v_gene: TRBV19
abundance: .
d_gene: .

CDR3nt: TGTGCCAGCAGTTACTCCTCCCAGCAGCCCCAGCATTTT
CDR3aa: CASSYSSQQPQHF
j_gene: TRBJ1-5
v_gene: TRBV6-5
abundance: .
d_gene: .

CDR3nt: TGTGCCAGTAGTACCGGACTCTTGAGGGCTGAAGCTTTCTTT
CDR3aa: CASSTGLLRAEAFF
j_gene: TRBJ1-1
v_gene: TRBV19
abundance: once
d_gene: .

CDR3nt: TGTGCCAGCAGTGTTCAGGGGGCGTATTATTTCAATGAGCAGTTCTTC
CDR3aa: CASSVQGAYYFNEQFF
j_gene: TRBJ2-1
v_gene: TRBV6-1
abundance: once
d_gene: TRBD1

CDR3nt: TGTGCCAGCAGCTTAGCCGGGAACTATGGCTACACCTTC
CDR3aa: CASSLAGNYGYTF
j_gene: TRBJ1-2
v_gene: TRBV7-9
abundance: .
d_gene: .

CDR3nt: TGTGCCACCTACTTCAACTATGGCTACACCTTC
CDR3aa: CATYFNYGYTF
j_gene: TRBJ1-2
v_gene: TRBV2
abundance: .
d_gene: .

CDR3nt: TGTGCCAGCAGCTCAGGGGGAGCGGGGGGCCTCTACGAGCAGTACTTC
CDR3aa: CASSSGGAGGLYEQYF
j_gene: TRBJ2-7
v_gene: TRBV7-6
abundance: .
d_gene: TRBD2

CDR3nt: TGTGCCAGTAGAGAGACAGGGAACACTGAAGCTTTCTTT
CDR3aa: CASRETGNTEAFF
j_gene: TRBJ1-1
v_gene: TRBV19
abundance: .
d_gene: .

CDR3nt: TGTGCCAGCGGGGGACAGGGGTGGTGGCAGTACTTC
CDR3aa: CASGGQGWWQYF
j_gene: TRBJ2-7
v_gene: TRBV2
abundance: .
d_gene: TRBD1

CDR3nt: TGTGCCAGTAGTATGGACAGGGAGACGACTAATGAAAAACTGTTTTTT
CDR3aa: CASSMDRETTNEKLFF
j_gene: TRBJ1-4
v_gene: TRBV19
abundance: few
d_gene: TRBD1

CDR3nt: TGCGCCAGCAGCTTTACTGGACAGTATGGTGAGCAGTTCTTC
CDR3aa: CASSFTGQYGEQFF
j_gene: TRBJ2-1
v_gene: TRBV5-1
abundance: .
d_gene: .

CDR3nt: TGTGCCAGTAGGGGGCCAGGCCTCTACGAGCAGTACTTC
CDR3aa: CASRGPGLYEQYF
j_gene: TRBJ2-7
v_gene: TRBV19
abundance: .
d_gene: .

CDR3nt: TGCGCCAGCAGCTTACGGACAGGGGGTAACTATGGCTACACCTTC
CDR3aa: CASSLRTGGNYGYTF
j_gene: TRBJ1-2
v_gene: TRBV5-1
abundance: .
d_gene: TRBD1

CDR3nt: TGTGCCAGCAGTCGGACAGGGCTCGATGGCTACACCTTC
CDR3aa: CASSRTGLDGYTF
j_gene: TRBJ1-2
v_gene: TRBV6-2/TRBV6-3
abundance: once
d_gene: TRBD1

CDR3nt: TGCGCCAGCAGCGGACAGGACTTCTCCTACGAGCAGTACTTC
CDR3aa: CASSGQDFSYEQYF
j_gene: TRBJ2-7
v_gene: TRBV5-1
abundance: few
d_gene: TRBD1

CDR3nt: TGTGCCAGCAGCCAAGAAGGGACTAGCGGCTACAATGAGCAGTTCTTC
CDR3aa: CASSQEGTSGYNEQFF
j_gene: TRBJ2-1
v_gene: TRBV4-2
abundance: .
d_gene: TRBD2

CDR3nt: TGTGCCGTACGGGTAAAAGCTAACTATGGCTACACCTTC
CDR3aa: CAVRVKANYGYTF
j_gene: TRBJ1-2
v_gene: TRBV6-5
abundance: .
d_gene: .

CDR3nt: TGTGCCAGCAGTTACGCCGGGACAGGTGTCTCCTACGAGCAGTACTTC
CDR3aa: CASSYAGTGVSYEQYF
j_gene: TRBJ2-7
v_gene: TRBV6-5
abundance: .
d_gene: TRBD1

CDR3nt: TGTGCCAGCAGCTCCCCCATCGACAGGTCCAATTCACCCCTCCACTTT
CDR3aa: CASSSPIDRSNSPLHF
j_gene: TRBJ1-6
v_gene: TRBV7-3
abundance: few
d_gene: .

CDR3nt: TGTGCCAGCAGTTATCAGGTGGGGGGGACCTACGAGCAGTACTTC
CDR3aa: CASSYQVGGTYEQYF
j_gene: TRBJ2-7
v_gene: TRBV27
abundance: .
d_gene: TRBD2

CDR3nt: TGTGCCAGTAGTATGGAATACAGGGAAACCGGGGCGCACACTGAAGCTTTCTTT
CDR3aa: CASSMEYRETGAHTEAFF
j_gene: TRBJ1-1
v_gene: TRBV19
abundance: .
d_gene: .

CDR3nt: TGTGCCAGTAGTATGCGCGGGGGTAGCTCCTACAATGAGCAGTTCTTC
CDR3aa: CASSMRGGSSYNEQFF
j_gene: TRBJ2-1
v_gene: TRBV19
abundance: .
d_gene: TRBD2

CDR3nt: TGCAGCGCCCAGACAGGGGGTAACACTGAAGCTTTCTTT
CDR3aa: CSAQTGGNTEAFF
j_gene: TRBJ1-1
v_gene: TRBV29-1
abundance: .
d_gene: TRBD1

CDR3nt: TGTGCCAGCAGTCTCGACAGGGGCGGAAACACCATATATTTT
CDR3aa: CASSLDRGGNTIYF
j_gene: TRBJ1-3
v_gene: TRBV6-2/TRBV6-3
abundance: .
d_gene: TRBD1

CDR3nt: TGTGCCAGCAGTCCCTCCGGGACAGGGCTAGCCAAAAACATTCAGTACTTC
CDR3aa: CASSPSGTGLAKNIQYF
j_gene: TRBJ2-4
v_gene: TRBV6-2/TRBV6-3
abundance: .
d_gene: TRBD1

CDR3nt: TGTGCCAGCAGTTTATCCCCACAGGGCAACACCATATATTTT
CDR3aa: CASSLSPQGNTIYF
j_gene: TRBJ1-3
v_gene: TRBV27
abundance: .
d_gene: .

CDR3nt: TGTGCCAGCCGGACACCTAGCACAGATACGCAGTATTTT
CDR3aa: CASRTPSTDTQYF
j_gene: TRBJ2-3
v_gene: TRBV6-5
abundance: .
d_gene: .

CDR3nt: TGTGCCAGCAGCAGTATACGGAGGGATCGTGGAAACACCATATATTTT
CDR3aa: CASSSIRRDRGNTIYF
j_gene: TRBJ1-3
v_gene: TRBV7-2
abundance: .
d_gene: .

CDR3nt: TGTGCCAGCAGTTTAAAGGACACACTCTATGGCTACACCTTC
CDR3aa: CASSLKDTLYGYTF
j_gene: TRBJ1-2
v_gene: TRBV28
abundance: .
d_gene: .

CDR3nt: TGTGCCAGCAGCGCGAGCCTGAACACTGAAGCTTTCTTT
CDR3aa: CASSASLNTEAFF
j_gene: TRBJ1-1
v_gene: TRBV3-1/TRBV3-2
abundance: .
d_gene: .

CDR3nt: TGTGCCAGCAGGCGGGGCCGAGAAGCTTTCTTT
CDR3aa: CASRRGREAFF
j_gene: TRBJ1-1
v_gene: TRBV7-9
abundance: .
d_gene: .

CDR3nt: TGTGCCAGCAGCTTAAGTTCGCGAGGAGGCGGCTACACCTTC
CDR3aa: CASSLSSRGGGYTF
j_gene: TRBJ1-2
v_gene: TRBV7-2
abundance: .
d_gene: .

CDR3nt: TGTGCCAGCAGTGGGGACAGGCATGGCTACACCTTC
CDR3aa: CASSGDRHGYTF
j_gene: TRBJ1-2
v_gene: TRBV2
abundance: .
d_gene: TRBD1

CDR3nt: TGTGCCAGCAGTTATGTGACAGGTAACCCAGATACGCAGTATTTT
CDR3aa: CASSYVTGNPDTQYF
j_gene: TRBJ2-3
v_gene: TRBV5-4
abundance: .
d_gene: .

CDR3nt: TGTGCCAGCAGCAAAGAGTGGACAGGGAGCTCCTACGAGCAGTACTTC
CDR3aa: CASSKEWTGSSYEQYF
j_gene: TRBJ2-7
v_gene: TRBV21-1
abundance: few
d_gene: .

CDR3nt: TGTGCCAGCAGCTTAGTGAGGGAGGAGCAGTTCTTC
CDR3aa: CASSLVREEQFF
j_gene: TRBJ2-1
v_gene: TRBV11-3
abundance: .
d_gene: .

CDR3nt: TGTGCCAGCAGTGCTACCATTGATAGGAGGGACTATGGCTACACCTTC
CDR3aa: CASSATIDRRDYGYTF
j_gene: TRBJ1-2
v_gene: TRBV6-1
abundance: few
d_gene: .